Given below is one T cell receptor beta chain in context. This sample was included in a study of blood T cell repertoires in COVID-19. Study context: Material from acute and convalescent COVID-19 was sourced from the United States, Italy and Spain. Sources were T cells, B-cell-depleted T cells, or PBMCs; the material itself was cDNA or gDNA.

Authors' data handling: Cell counts per sample came from amplifying reference gene primers. Profiling relied on immunoSEQ multiplex PCR, and the TCRdb table lists in-frame clones only, not all of them. The DNA was the basis for D and trimming; V, J and clone size are from that table. The sample has 90,000 to 120,000 clones, approximately 88% seen once. The receptor was derived from a man between 35 and 55 years old with active or convalescent COVID-19. Input material: peripheral blood.

CDR3 amino acids: CASRISQGGNTEAFF. The CDR3, as DNA: TGTGCCAGCAGAATATCACAGGGGGGGAACACTGAAGCTTTCTTT. The V call is TRBV27, the J call TRBJ1-1, with TRBD1 matching over 8 bases. Unmatched junction bases numbered 7, after V lost 6 bases and J lost 1 base. CDR1 MNHEY and CDR2 SMNVEV come from the germline V gene (reference sequence). This CDR3 is 15 amino acids long.